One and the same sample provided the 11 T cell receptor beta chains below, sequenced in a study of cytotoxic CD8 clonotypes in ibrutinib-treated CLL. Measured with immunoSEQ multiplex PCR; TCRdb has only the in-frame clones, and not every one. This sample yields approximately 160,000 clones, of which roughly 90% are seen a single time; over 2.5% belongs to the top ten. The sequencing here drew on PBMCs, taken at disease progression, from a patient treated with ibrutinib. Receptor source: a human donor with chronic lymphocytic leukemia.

This CDR3 is CASSEPGREKLFF. CDR3 DNA: TGTGCCAGCAGTGAACCAGGGCGGGAAAAACTGTTTTTT. V gene TRBV2 combines with J gene TRBJ1-4, with a tentative D call TRBD1 (5 bases). From germline, CDR1 is SNHLY and CDR2 FYNNEI. The CDR3 totals 13 residues. V was trimmed by 2 bases and J by 8 bases, leaving 9 bases between them.

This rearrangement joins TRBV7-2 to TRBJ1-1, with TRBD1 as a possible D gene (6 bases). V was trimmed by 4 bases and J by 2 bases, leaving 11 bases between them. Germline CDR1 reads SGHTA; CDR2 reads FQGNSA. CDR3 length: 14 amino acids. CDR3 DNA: TGTGCCAGCAGCTCTGGACAGACAAACACTGAAGCTTTCTTT. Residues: CASSSGQTNTEAFF.

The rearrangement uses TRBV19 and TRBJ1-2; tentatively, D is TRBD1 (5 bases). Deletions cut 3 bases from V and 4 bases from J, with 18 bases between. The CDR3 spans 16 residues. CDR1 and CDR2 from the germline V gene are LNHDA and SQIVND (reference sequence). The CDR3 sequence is CASSIATWGGGYGYTF. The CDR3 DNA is TGTGCCAGTAGTATCGCGACTTGGGGGGGTGGCTATGGCTACACCTTC.

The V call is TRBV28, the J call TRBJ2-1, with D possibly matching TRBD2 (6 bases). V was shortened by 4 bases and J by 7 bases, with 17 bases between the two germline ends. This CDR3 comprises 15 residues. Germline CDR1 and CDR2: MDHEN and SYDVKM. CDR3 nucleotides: TGTGCCAGCAGTTCCGGGGCCCGCCGGGGGAATGAGCAGTTCTTC. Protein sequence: CASSSGARRGNEQFF.

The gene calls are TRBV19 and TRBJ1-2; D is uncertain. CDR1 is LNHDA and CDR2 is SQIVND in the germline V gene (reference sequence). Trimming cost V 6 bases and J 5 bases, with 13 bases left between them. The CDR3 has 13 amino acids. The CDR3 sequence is CASRISTSYGYTF. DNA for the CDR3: TGTGCCAGTAGAATCTCCACTTCATATGGCTACACCTTC.

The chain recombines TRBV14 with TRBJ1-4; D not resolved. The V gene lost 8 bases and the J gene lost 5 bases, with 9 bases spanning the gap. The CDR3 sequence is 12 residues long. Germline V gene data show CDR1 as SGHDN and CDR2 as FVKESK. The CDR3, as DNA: TGTGCCAGCGCCGGGAGGAATGAAAAACTGTTTTTT. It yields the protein CASAGRNEKLFF.

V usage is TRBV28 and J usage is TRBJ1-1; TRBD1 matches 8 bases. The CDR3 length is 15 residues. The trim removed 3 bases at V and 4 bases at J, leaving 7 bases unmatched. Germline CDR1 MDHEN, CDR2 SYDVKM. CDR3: CASSLDRVRVTEAFF. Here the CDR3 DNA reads TGTGCCAGCAGTTTGGACAGGGTGCGGGTCACTGAAGCTTTCTTT.

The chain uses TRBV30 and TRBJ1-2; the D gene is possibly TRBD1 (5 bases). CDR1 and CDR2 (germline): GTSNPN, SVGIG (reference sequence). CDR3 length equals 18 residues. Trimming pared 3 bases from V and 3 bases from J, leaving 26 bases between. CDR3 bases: TGTGCCTGGAGCAGCGGCCTTTCCGGGACCCCAGACCACTATGGCTACACCTTC. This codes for CAWSSGLSGTPDHYGYTF.

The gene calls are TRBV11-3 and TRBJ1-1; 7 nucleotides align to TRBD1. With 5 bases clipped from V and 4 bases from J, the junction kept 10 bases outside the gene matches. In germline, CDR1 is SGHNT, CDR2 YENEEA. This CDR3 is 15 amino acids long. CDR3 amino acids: CASSHRQGEGTEAFF. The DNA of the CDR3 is TGTGCCAGCAGCCACCGGCAGGGGGAGGGCACTGAAGCTTTCTTT.

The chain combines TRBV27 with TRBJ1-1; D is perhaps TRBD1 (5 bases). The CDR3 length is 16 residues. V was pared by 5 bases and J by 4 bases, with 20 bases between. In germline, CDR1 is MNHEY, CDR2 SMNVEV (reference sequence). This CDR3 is CASSPGLGGGRTEAFF. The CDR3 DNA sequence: TGTGCCAGCAGTCCGGGTCTAGGCGGGGGTCGCACTGAAGCTTTCTTT.

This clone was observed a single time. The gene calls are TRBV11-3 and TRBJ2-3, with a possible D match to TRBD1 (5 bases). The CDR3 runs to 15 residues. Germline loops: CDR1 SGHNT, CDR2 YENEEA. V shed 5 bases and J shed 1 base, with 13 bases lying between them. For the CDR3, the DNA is TGTGCCAGCAGCGTCCGCGTAGGGGGCACAGATACGCAGTATTTT. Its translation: CASSVRVGGTDTQYF.